The 30 T cell receptor beta chains in this list originate from one sample, sequenced in a study of naive and memory T cell subsets (dated by TCRdb to the late 2010s). Preparation of the library involved UMI-ligation and nested PCR. Sequencer: Illumina MiSeq. The beta constant-region primer was an equimolar mix of two oligonucleotides covering both TRBC1 and TRBC2. TCRdb's own reprocessing of the public reads used fastp at Q25 and MiXCR and kept productive beta chains. Under each unique CDR3 protein, matching rows form one entry showing the most common genes and DNA. The sample profile shows tens of thousands of distinct CDR3 sequences; about an eighth of them were found once. 0.7% to 0.95% of the sample belongs to the ten largest clones. The sample comprised central memory CD4+ T cells from blood. In light of the paper, this sample's cell subset or site label describes: central memory, CD45RA- CD27+. All receptors come from a human donor in good health.

This clonotype was observed a handful of times. V and J are TRBV19 and TRBJ2-5; the D gene is possibly TRBD1 (5 bases). Between the trimmed V and J ends, which lost 3 bases and 5 bases, there was a span of 16 bases. This CDR3 region has 15 residues. Germline V CDR1 and CDR2: LNHDA, SQIVND (reference sequence). In DNA, the CDR3 is TGTGCCAGTAGTATCGGGCAGGGCAGAGGCGAGACCCAGTACTTC. Encoded protein: CASSIGQGRGETQYF.

This clonotype was picked up many times. The chain couples TRBV20-1 to TRBJ2-5; D is unresolved. Looked up from germline, CDR1 is DFQATT and CDR2 is SNEGSKA (reference sequence). Trimming pared 3 bases from V and 5 bases from J, leaving 19 bases between. CDR3 size: 15 residues. The CDR3 DNA is TGCAGTGCTAGCGCTTTGCCGCGCGGTGTGGAGACCCAGTACTTC. It is translated as CSASALPRGVETQYF.

This clonotype has a count of ten or more. The rearrangement links TRBV4-3 to TRBJ1-4, with 7 bases that match TRBD1. The germline gives CDR1 LGHNA, CDR2 YSLEER. The V gene end was trimmed by 4 bases and the J gene end by 0 bases; junction bases not matched to a gene: 5. This CDR3 is built from 16 residues. CDR3 amino acids: CASSPYGTATNEKLFF. The CDR3, as DNA: TGCGCCAGCAGCCCCTATGGGACAGCAACTAATGAAAAACTGTTTTTT.

This clonotype was observed a handful of times. The genes are TRBV24-1 and TRBJ2-2, with D tentatively TRBD2 (6 bases). The ends were cut back, 5 bases at V and 0 bases at J, with 15 bases in the middle. The V gene's germline CDR1 is KGHDR and CDR2 SFDVKD. The CDR3 extends over 17 amino acids. The CDR3 sequence is CATSGLPEGANTGELFF. CDR3 nucleotide sequence: TGTGCCACCAGTGGACTTCCGGAGGGCGCGAACACCGGGGAGCTGTTTTTT.

The chain combines TRBV18 with TRBJ1-1; 9 bases align to TRBD1. With V trimmed by 6 bases and J by 5 bases, 10 bases remained unmatched. The CDR3 consists of 15 residues. The germline V gene encodes CDR1 KGHSH and CDR2 LQKENI. The CDR3 protein is CASSPRRDRDTEAFF. As DNA, the CDR3 is TGTGCCAGCTCTCCCCGCCGGGACAGGGATACTGAAGCTTTCTTT.

Sample share makes this clonotype medium-sized. This chain joins TRBV4-2 and TRBJ2-7, with D possibly matching TRBD1 (6 bases). This CDR3 has 15 residues. The germline CDR1 and CDR2 sequences are LGHNA and YNFKEQ. V was shortened by 1 base and J by 1 base, with 11 bases between the two germline ends. CDR3 in DNA: TGTGCCAGCAGCCAAGCCGGCAGGGGTTCCTACGAGCAGTACTTC. Its translation is CASSQAGRGSYEQYF.

The chain joins TRBV29-1 to TRBJ2-2; 8 bases are shared with TRBD1. Germline CDR1 is SQVTM and CDR2 is ANQGSEA. With 6 bases clipped from V and 4 bases from J, the junction kept 7 bases outside the gene matches. This CDR3 spans 14 amino acids. The CDR3 DNA reads as TGCAGCGTAAACGCAGGGGGCGGCACCGGGGAGCTGTTTTTT. It yields the protein CSVNAGGGTGELFF.

This clonotype was detected a few times. V gene TRBV7-2 combines with J gene TRBJ2-7; 7 nucleotides agree with TRBD2. The V gene end was trimmed by 0 bases and the J gene end by 2 bases; junction bases not matched to a gene: 7. Germline CDR1 and CDR2: SGHTA and FQGNSA. This CDR3 is built from 16 residues. The CDR3 bases are TGTGCCAGCAGCTTAGCAGGGGCTAGCGGAGCCTACGAGCAGTACTTC. This sequence encodes CASSLAGASGAYEQYF.

The CDR3: CASSLGEGGETQYF. CDR3 coding DNA: TGCGCCAGCAGCTTGGGTGAGGGAGGAGAGACCCAGTACTTC. V is TRBV5-1 and J is TRBJ2-5; maybe TRBD2 (6 bases). The ends were cut back, 0 bases at V and 4 bases at J, with 10 bases in the middle. CDR1 SGHRS and CDR2 YFSETQ come from the germline V gene. CDR3 length: 14 residues.

The chain recombines TRBV18 with TRBJ2-6; TRBD1 matches 7 bases. The V and J ends lost 1 base and 0 bases, in that order; junction bases with no gene match: 12. The germline gives CDR1 KGHSH, CDR2 LQKENI. CDR3 length: 20 amino acids. In DNA form, the CDR3 reads TGTGCCAGCTCACCACGTGCGCAGGGGGTACCCAACTCTGGGGCCAACGTCCTGACTTTC. Its translation: CASSPRAQGVPNSGANVLTF.

This sequence joins TRBV24-1 and TRBJ2-1; D may be TRBD1 or TRBD2 (5 bases each). The CDR3 is made up of 15 amino acids. V was cut by 5 bases and J by 6 bases, with 16 bases left in between. Germline values: CDR1 KGHDR, CDR2 SFDVKD. The DNA of the CDR3 is TGTGCCACCAGTGCCCCCGGGACGATAGGCAATGAGCAGTTCTTC. It yields the protein CATSAPGTIGNEQFF.

In its sample, this clonotype was seen many times. CDR3 in DNA: TGTGCCATCAGTGAGGGACAGGGGGGATCGGATACGCAGTATTTT. As protein: CAISEGQGGSDTQYF. This chain connects TRBV10-3 to TRBJ2-3; 10 nucleotides match TRBD1. The germline gives CDR1 ENHRY, CDR2 SYGVKD. J gave up 6 bases and V 2 bases, and 5 bases lay outside the gene matches. This CDR3 has 15 residues.

The J gene is TRBJ2-7, the V gene TRBV6-6, with no clear D. The V and J ends lost 7 bases and 4 bases respectively, with 8 bases between them. CDR1 and CDR2 from the germline V gene are MNHNY and SVGAGI (reference sequence). The CDR3 totals 11 residues. The chain's CDR3 is CASTDLYEQYF. CDR3 nucleotide sequence: TGTGCCAGCACGGACCTGTACGAGCAGTACTTC.

This clonotype was seen many times. The CDR3 region is CASSLRAQVATDTQYF. As DNA, the CDR3 is TGTGCCAGCAGTCTCCGGGCCCAGGTGGCTACAGATACGCAGTATTTT. This chain connects TRBV27 to TRBJ2-3, with D uncertain. Trimming pared 5 bases from V and 3 bases from J, leaving 18 bases between. CDR1 is MNHEY and CDR2 is SMNVEV in the germline V gene (reference sequence). The length of the CDR3 is 16 residues.

There are many counts of this clonotype. The DNA of the CDR3 is TGCGCCAGCAGCTCGGGACAGGGGGCGAATGAGCAGTTCTTC. Amino acids: CASSSGQGANEQFF. The J gene is TRBJ2-1, the V gene TRBV5-1; TRBD1 agrees at 12 bases. Germline V gives CDR1 SGHRS, CDR2 YFSETQ. Trimming took 3 bases from V and 7 from J; bases not matched to a gene: 2. The CDR3 is 14 amino acids. The whole variable domain, remainder taken from reference TRBV5-1 and TRBJ2-1, is KAGVTQTPRYLIKTRGQQVTLSCSPISGHRSVSWYQQTPGQGLQFLFEYFSETQRNKGNFPGRFSGRQFSNSRSEMNVSTLELGDSALYLCASSSGQGANEQFFGPGTRLTVL.

This clonotype was observed many times. The V and J genes are TRBV27 and TRBJ2-1; a possible D gene is TRBD2 (5 bases). CDR1 is MNHEY, CDR2 SMNVEV, per germline (reference sequence). There are 15 residues in the CDR3. V was shortened by 3 bases and J by 5 bases, with 14 bases between the two germline ends. CDR3 nucleotides: TGTGCCAGCAGTTTGTTAGGGCAGCGGCACAATGAGCAGTTCTTC. Translation gives CASSLLGQRHNEQFF.

V and J are TRBV7-9 and TRBJ1-5; D is possibly TRBD1 (5 bases). The CDR3 consists of 15 residues. Trimming removed 5 bases from V and 8 bases from J, with 19 bases in between. Looked up from germline, CDR1 is SEHNR and CDR2 is FQNEAQ (reference sequence). CDR3 coding DNA: TGTGCCAGCAGCGTAGGGGACCGGGCACGGGAGCCCCAGCATTTT. The encoded protein is CASSVGDRAREPQHF.

The V call is TRBV6-5, the J call TRBJ2-5; D assignment may be TRBD1 or TRBD2 (5 bases each). This CDR3 is built from 15 residues. Germline CDR1 and CDR2: MNHEY and SVGAGI. V was cut by 0 bases and J by 5 bases, with 13 bases left in between. Here the CDR3 DNA reads TGTGCCAGCAGTTACTCGGCCAGGGAGAAGGAGACCCAGTACTTC. This gives the protein CASSYSAREKETQYF.

A few counts support this clonotype. The chain links TRBV10-3 to TRBJ2-3; D is uncertain. V shed 0 bases and J shed 4 bases, with 5 bases lying between them. Germline CDR1 ENHRY, CDR2 SYGVKD. The CDR3 is made up of 13 amino acids. Written as DNA, the CDR3 is TGTGCCATCAGTGAGTCTGCGGCAGATACGCAGTATTTT. It encodes CAISESAADTQYF.

In this sample, this clonotype turned up many times. The chain is built from TRBV20-1 and TRBJ2-3, with 7 bases lining up with TRBD2. Germline CDR1 is DFQATT and CDR2 is SNEGSKA (reference sequence). The CDR3 is made up of 16 amino acids. Trimming took 0 bases from V and 2 from J; bases not matched to a gene: 8. Written as DNA, the CDR3 is TGCAGTGCTAGAGAGGGCGCGGGAGATATCACAGATACGCAGTATTTT. This encodes CSAREGAGDITDTQYF.

The table lists this clonotype with many counts. The chain employs TRBV27 and TRBJ2-7; 11 bases agree with TRBD2. The CDR3 is 19 amino acids. Per germline, CDR1 MNHEY and CDR2 SMNVEV (reference sequence). V lost 1 base to trimming and J lost 6 bases; unmatched junction nucleotides: 17. The CDR3 is CASSLFVLAGGDRGGEQYF. In DNA form, the CDR3 reads TGTGCCAGCAGTTTATTTGTTTTAGCGGGAGGGGACCGTGGGGGCGAGCAGTACTTC.

This clonotype has just a few counts. The V call is TRBV20-1, the J call TRBJ2-2; no reliable D call. From germline, CDR1 is DFQATT and CDR2 SNEGSKA (reference sequence). V shed 3 bases and J shed 3 bases, with 8 bases lying between them. This CDR3 comprises 13 residues. The DNA of the CDR3 is TGCAGTGCTAGGGACCAATACACCGGGGAGCTGTTTTTT. The encoded protein is CSARDQYTGELFF.

This clonotype was recorded many times. This sequence joins TRBV6-5 and TRBJ2-1, with 7 bases aligning to TRBD1. Germline trimming cut 5 bases from V and 4 bases from J; bases unmatched to any gene: 2. CDR1 is MNHEY, CDR2 SVGAGI, per germline. The CDR3 is 13 residues long. The CDR3 bases are TGTGCCAGCAGTCCGGGACAGTACAATGAGCAGTTCTTC. This sequence encodes CASSPGQYNEQFF.

This clonotype was seen a few times. The J gene is TRBJ2-7, the V gene TRBV7-9, with 10 positions matching TRBD2. The CDR3 spans 22 residues. With V trimmed by 1 base and J by 3 bases, 24 bases remained unmatched. CDR1 and CDR2 from the germline V gene are SEHNR and FQNEAQ (reference sequence). In nucleotides, the CDR3 is TGTGCCAGCAGCTTAGGATTTAAACTAGCGGGAACGGCTAGCACCTACGACTACGAGCAGTACTTC. Translation gives CASSLGFKLAGTASTYDYEQYF.

This chain connects TRBV10-3 to TRBJ2-3; 8 nucleotides match TRBD2. Trimming at V came to 4 bases and at J to 0 bases, leaving 6 bases not matched to a gene. This CDR3 region has 16 residues. Germline V gene data show CDR1 as ENHRY and CDR2 as SYGVKD. CDR3 sequence (DNA): TGTGCCATCAGTGCGGGTAGCGGGATAAGCACAGATACGCAGTATTTT. This gives the protein CAISAGSGISTDTQYF.

This clonotype has just a few counts. This chain links TRBV28 with TRBJ2-7; 8 positions agree with TRBD2. Germline CDR1 and CDR2: MDHEN and SYDVKM. This CDR3 is 11 amino acids long. V shed 10 bases and J 3 bases; nucleotides not matched to a gene: 2. CDR3 coding DNA: TGTGCCATACGGGGGGGCTACGAGCAGTACTTC. Protein: CAIRGGYEQYF.

This clonotype was detected many times. Written as DNA, the CDR3 is TGCGCCAGCAGCTTGGGAGTCAGTCAAGAGACCCAGTACTTC. Residues: CASSLGVSQETQYF. The chain has TRBV5-1 and TRBJ2-5, with D hard to call. The CDR3 is 14 amino acids. Trimming stripped 0 bases from V and 2 bases from J, with 8 bases between. Looked up from germline, CDR1 is SGHRS and CDR2 is YFSETQ.

This clonotype occurred a few times. The V gene is TRBV4-1, the J gene TRBJ1-4; D is undetermined. V dropped 1 base and J dropped 8 bases, with 5 bases sitting between them. The CDR3 is made up of 12 amino acids. Per the germline V gene, CDR1 is MGHRA and CDR2 is YSYEKL. The DNA of the CDR3 is TGCGCCAGCAGCCAAGCTTGGGAAAAACTGTTTTTT. Its translation is CASSQAWEKLFF.

This chain links TRBV10-3 with TRBJ2-7, with D possibly TRBD2 on 6 matching bases. The CDR3 is 11 residues long. CDR1 is ENHRY, CDR2 SYGVKD, per germline. Trimming pared 7 bases from V and 6 bases from J, leaving 10 bases between. Here the CDR3 reads CAINGGSEQYF. The CDR3 DNA reads TGTGCCATCAACGGGGGAAGCGAGCAGTACTTC.

This chain uses TRBV19 with TRBJ2-4, with D possibly matching TRBD1 (6 bases). Trimming shortened V by 4 bases and J by 0 bases, and 16 bases separated the two germline ends. In germline, CDR1 is LNHDA, CDR2 SQIVND (reference sequence). CDR3 length equals 17 residues. Here the CDR3 DNA reads TGTGCCAGTAGTAGCCCGAGGACAGAACTAGCCAAAAACATTCAGTACTTC. It yields the protein CASSSPRTELAKNIQYF.